The 28 T cell receptor beta chains reported below all come from one sample, sequenced in a study of resident and recirculating memory T cells in vitiligo. TCRdb's copy holds only in-frame clones and misses some; the assay was immunoSEQ multiplex PCR. This table holds 65,000 to 80,000 clones, 92% found once. Sequences were obtained from blood. The receptors derive from a male donor with vitiligo.

V and J are TRBV27 and TRBJ2-1; 7 bases agree with TRBD2. Unmatched junction bases numbered 4, after V lost 3 bases and J lost 5 bases. This CDR3 is 14 amino acids long. Germline assignment: CDR1 MNHEY and CDR2 SMNVEV (reference sequence). CDR3 region: CASSLRTSDNEQFF. The DNA of the CDR3 is TGTGCCAGCAGTTTGAGAACTAGCGACAATGAGCAGTTCTTC.

The rearrangement joins TRBV5-1 to TRBJ2-1; TRBD2 aligns across 11 bases. V lost 0 bases to trimming and J lost 7 bases; unmatched junction nucleotides: 3. Germline loops: CDR1 SGHRS, CDR2 YFSETQ. The CDR3 length is 15 residues. CDR3 in DNA: TGCGCCAGCAGCTTGGCGACTAGCGGGATGAATGAGCAGTTCTTC. The encoded protein is CASSLATSGMNEQFF. The full variable domain, completed using reference TRBV5-1 and TRBJ2-1, is KAGVTQTPRYLIKTRGQQVTLSCSPISGHRSVSWYQQTPGQGLQFLFEYFSETQRNKGNFPGRFSGRQFSNSRSEMNVSTLELGDSALYLCASSLATSGMNEQFFGPGTRLTVL.

V is TRBV7-8 and J is TRBJ2-7, with 9 bases that match TRBD2. CDR3 length equals 17 residues. V shed 0 bases and J 2 bases; nucleotides not matched to a gene: 8. Germline CDR1 and CDR2: SGHVS and FQNEAQ. CDR3 residues: CASSLAVIAGVPYEQYF. The CDR3 DNA reads as TGTGCCAGCAGCTTAGCGGTAATAGCGGGAGTCCCCTACGAGCAGTACTTC.

The chain joins TRBV7-3 to TRBJ2-7; TRBD1 agrees at 8 bases. The CDR3 is 14 amino acids. In germline, CDR1 is SGHTA, CDR2 FQGTGA. The junction had 10 bases not matched to a gene; V was cut back by 5 bases and J by 7 bases. The CDR3 reads CASSPGQGNAEQYF. CDR3 DNA: TGTGCCAGCAGCCCCGGACAGGGCAATGCAGAGCAGTACTTC. Using reference TRBV7-3 and TRBJ2-7 for the parts outside the CDR3, the full variable domain is GAGVSQTPSNKVTEKGKYVELRCDPISGHTALYWYRQSLGQGPEFLIYFQGTGAADDSGLPNDRFFAVRPEGSVSTLKIQRTERGDSAVYLCASSPGQGNAEQYFGPGTRLTVT.

The V gene is TRBV14, the J gene TRBJ1-4; no clear D. Deletions cut 1 base from V and 13 bases from J, with 10 bases between. CDR3 length equals 12 residues. Germline V CDR1 and CDR2: SGHDN, FVKESK. CDR3 DNA: TGTGCCAGCAGCCAAGCGGGGATACCACTGTTTTTT. Residues: CASSQAGIPLFF.

V and J are TRBV30 and TRBJ2-3; the D is unclear. Germline loops: CDR1 GTSNPN, CDR2 SVGIG (reference sequence). The V and J ends lost 0 bases and 6 bases respectively, with 4 bases between them. The CDR3 sequence is 11 residues long. CDR3 in amino acids: CAWSVSDTQYF. The DNA for the CDR3 is TGTGCCTGGAGTGTTAGCGATACGCAGTATTTT.

The chain combines TRBV13 with TRBJ2-3; 7 bases fit TRBD2. Germline loops: CDR1 PRHDT, CDR2 FYEKMQ (reference sequence). The CDR3 spans 15 residues. The V gene end was trimmed by 1 base and the J gene end by 2 bases; junction bases not matched to a gene: 3. CDR3 in DNA: TGTGCCAGCAGCTTAGTAGCGGGCTTCACAGATACGCAGTATTTT. Translated: CASSLVAGFTDTQYF.

This clone has a single count. The CDR3 bases are TGTGCCAGGGGAAAAACAGGGAACTCCTATGGCTACACCTTC. Its translation is CARGKTGNSYGYTF. The chain carries TRBV7-9 and TRBJ1-2; perhaps TRBD1 as D (6 bases). V lost 9 bases and J 4 bases, leaving 18 bases between the germline ends. The germline V gene has CDR1 SEHNR and CDR2 FQNEAQ (reference sequence). The CDR3 length is 14 residues.

The rearrangement links TRBV7-9 to TRBJ2-2; the match to TRBD2 covers 9 bases. The CDR3 runs 18 residues. Trimming at V came to 5 bases and at J to 6 bases, leaving 16 bases not matched to a gene. In germline, CDR1 is SEHNR, CDR2 FQNEAQ (reference sequence). The DNA of the CDR3 is TGTGCCAGCAGCACTAACCCCGGACTAGCGATGTTACCCGGGGAGCTGTTTTTT. This gives the protein CASSTNPGLAMLPGELFF.

This clone has just one count. J is TRBJ1-2 and V is TRBV7-2; 7 nucleotides agree with TRBD1. The junction had 8 bases not matched to a gene; V was cut back by 7 bases and J by 0 bases. Germline lookup yields CDR1 SGHTA and CDR2 FQGNSA. CDR3 length: 15 residues. The CDR3 here is CASNRQGPSNYGYTF. The CDR3 DNA sequence: TGTGCCAGCAACCGACAGGGCCCATCTAACTATGGCTACACCTTC.

The chain joins TRBV9 to TRBJ2-2; TRBD2 matches at 10 bases. Trimming removed 1 base from V and 5 bases from J; junction bases left unmatched: 8. The V gene's germline CDR1 is SGDLS and CDR2 YYNGEE. This CDR3 is built from 17 residues. CDR3 sequence (DNA): TGTGCCAGCAGCGTACTAGCTAGCGGGAGTTCGACCGGGGAGCTGTTTTTT. Translation: CASSVLASGSSTGELFF.

CDR3 sequence: CASSQPGRHTGELFF. The CDR3 DNA reads TGTGCCAGCAGCCAACCAGGGAGGCACACCGGGGAGCTGTTTTTT. The chain joins TRBV4-2 to TRBJ2-2; perhaps TRBD2 as D (6 bases). This CDR3 is built from 15 residues. Germline V gives CDR1 LGHNA, CDR2 YNFKEQ. Between the trimmed V and J ends, which lost 2 bases and 3 bases, there was a span of 10 bases.

There are a few counts of this clone. The rearrangement links TRBV7-9 to TRBJ1-2; TRBD1 matches 7 bases. Unmatched junction bases numbered 6, after V lost 4 bases and J lost 4 bases. Germline V gene lookup returns CDR1 SEHNR and CDR2 FQNEAQ (reference sequence). This CDR3 is 14 amino acids long. CDR3 DNA sequence: TGTGCCAGCAGCTCCCACAGGGGAGGCTATGGCTACACCTTC. This encodes CASSSHRGGYGYTF.

Here the CDR3 reads CASSYEGRNEQYF. CDR3 in DNA: TGTGCCAGCAGTTATGAGGGCCGTAACGAGCAGTACTTC. The V and J genes are TRBV6-6 and TRBJ2-7; the D gene is possibly TRBD2 (5 bases). CDR3 length: 13 residues. The V end lost 3 bases, the J end lost 5 bases, and 11 bases lay between the germline ends. CDR1 and CDR2 (germline): MNHNY, SVGAGI (reference sequence).

The chain recombines TRBV7-6 with TRBJ1-1, with 9 bases aligning to TRBD1. The CDR3 runs to 18 residues. Germline V gives CDR1 SGHVS, CDR2 FNYEAQ. V lost 4 bases to trimming and J lost 4 bases; unmatched junction nucleotides: 16. CDR3 in amino acids: CASSSRPGQGLGGTEAFF. Here the CDR3 DNA reads TGTGCCAGCAGCTCTCGACCGGGACAGGGCCTGGGGGGCACTGAAGCTTTCTTT.

This clone was observed once. The chain couples TRBV6-4 to TRBJ2-2; no reliable D call. V was shortened by 3 bases and J by 0 bases, with 5 bases between the two germline ends. Germline lookup yields CDR1 MRHNA and CDR2 SNTAGT. The CDR3 runs to 14 residues. Written as DNA, the CDR3 is TGTGCCAGCAGTGAATTAGCGAACACCGGGGAGCTGTTTTTT. Translation gives CASSELANTGELFF.

The genes are TRBV28 and TRBJ2-7; perhaps TRBD1 as D (8 bases). Germline V gives CDR1 MDHEN, CDR2 SYDVKM. V was pared by 3 bases and J by 3 bases, with 18 bases between. The CDR3 contains 16 residues. CDR3 region: CASSLGGTGGLYEQYF. The CDR3 nucleotides read TGTGCCAGCAGTTTGGGGGGGACAGGCGGTCTCTACGAGCAGTACTTC.

With regard to this clone: A junction boundary mismatches the germline segment, possibly from a read error. V usage is TRBV6-5 and J usage is TRBJ2-2, with a tentative D call TRBD2 (5 bases). The CDR3 has 13 residues. Germline CDR1 is MNHEY and CDR2 is SVGAGI. Here the CDR3 DNA reads TGTGCCAGCAGTTACAGGGAACACCGGGGAGCTGTTTTT. It specifies CASSYREHRGAVF.

The chain has TRBV15 and TRBJ2-7; D is uncertain. The germline CDR1 and CDR2 sequences are LNHNV and YYDKDF (reference sequence). Trimming shortened V by 0 bases and J by 4 bases, and 10 bases separated the two germline ends. The CDR3 loop spans 14 amino acids. CDR3 bases: TGTGCCACCAGCAGAGATCTGCAGTTTTACGAGCAGTACTTC. Translation gives CATSRDLQFYEQYF.

The rearrangement links TRBV4-1 to TRBJ2-2; 8 bases are a match to TRBD2. Trimming took 2 bases from V and 0 from J; bases not matched to a gene: 14. The germline V gene encodes CDR1 MGHRA and CDR2 YSYEKL. This CDR3 region has 20 residues. Written as DNA, the CDR3 is TGCGCCAGCAGCCAACCCCCGGGGGGGACTTCGACCTCGAACACCGGGGAGCTGTTTTTT. Translated, it gives CASSQPPGGTSTSNTGELFF.

The chain has TRBV18 and TRBJ2-5; D not certain. V lost 0 bases and J lost 4, with 9 bases in between. Germline values: CDR1 KGHSH, CDR2 LQKENI. This CDR3 spans 14 amino acids. DNA of the CDR3: TGTGCCAGCTCACCACCCGGTCCGGGAGAGACCCAGTACTTC. Translating gives CASSPPGPGETQYF.

V gene TRBV19 combines with J gene TRBJ2-1; 14 bases are shared with TRBD2. This CDR3 has 18 residues. The germline V gene has CDR1 LNHDA and CDR2 SQIVND (reference sequence). V trimming: 5 bases; J trimming: 6 bases; junction bases outside the gene matches: 12. CDR3 region: CASSVRGTSGSLSNEQFF. Here the CDR3 DNA reads TGTGCCAGTAGTGTCCGCGGGACTAGCGGGAGTCTCAGCAATGAGCAGTTCTTC.

This chain links TRBV28 with TRBJ2-2, with a weak D call TRBD2 (5 bases). Per germline, CDR1 MDHEN and CDR2 SYDVKM. This CDR3 spans 16 amino acids. The V and J ends lost 2 bases and 5 bases respectively, with 15 bases between them. CDR3 nucleotides: TGTGCCAGCAGTTTAGCCGGGATCGAGGGAACCGGGGAGCTGTTTTTT. It translates to CASSLAGIEGTGELFF.

The rearrangement uses TRBV9 and TRBJ1-4; 12 bases are shared with TRBD1. The V gene end was trimmed by 4 bases and the J gene end by 4 bases; junction bases not matched to a gene: 5. CDR3 length: 16 residues. Per the germline V gene, CDR1 is SGDLS and CDR2 is YYNGEE. CDR3 DNA sequence: TGTGCCAGCAGCCTGGGACAGGGGGCCGTTAATGAAAAACTGTTTTTT. It encodes CASSLGQGAVNEKLFF.

The CDR3 here is CASREQWNTEAFF. The CDR3 DNA follows: TGCGCCAGCAGGGAACAGTGGAACACTGAAGCTTTCTTT. This chain connects TRBV10-2 to TRBJ1-1, with D uncertain. CDR3 length equals 13 residues. Germline CDR1 WSHSY, CDR2 SAAADI. The V and J ends lost 6 bases and 1 base respectively, with 9 bases between them.

The J gene is TRBJ2-5, the V gene TRBV4-1; D gene uncertain. CDR1 and CDR2 from the germline V gene are MGHRA and YSYEKL. Between the trimmed V and J ends, which lost 3 bases and 4 bases, there was a span of 15 bases. The length of the CDR3 is 15 residues. The CDR3 DNA sequence: TGCGCCAGCAGCCAGATCCTTGGTCCAGGAGAGACCCAGTACTTC. Translated, it gives CASSQILGPGETQYF.

The V gene is TRBV9, the J gene TRBJ2-7; 10 nucleotides align to TRBD1. CDR3 size: 16 residues. Germline V gives CDR1 SGDLS, CDR2 YYNGEE. V dropped 0 bases and J dropped 5; count of bases not matched to a gene: 8. Written as DNA, the CDR3 is TGTGCCAGCAGCGTAGAGACGACAGGGGGCAAAAACGAGCAGTACTTC. Translating gives CASSVETTGGKNEQYF.

The chain joins TRBV11-2 to TRBJ2-6; TRBD2 matches 12 bases. The germline gives CDR1 SGHAT, CDR2 FQNNGV. This CDR3 spans 18 amino acids. J was trimmed by 2 bases and V by 5 bases; bases with no gene match: 7. The CDR3 spells CASSPWLAGGPGANVLTF. The CDR3 DNA follows: TGTGCCAGCAGCCCCTGGCTAGCGGGAGGGCCTGGGGCCAACGTCCTGACTTTC.